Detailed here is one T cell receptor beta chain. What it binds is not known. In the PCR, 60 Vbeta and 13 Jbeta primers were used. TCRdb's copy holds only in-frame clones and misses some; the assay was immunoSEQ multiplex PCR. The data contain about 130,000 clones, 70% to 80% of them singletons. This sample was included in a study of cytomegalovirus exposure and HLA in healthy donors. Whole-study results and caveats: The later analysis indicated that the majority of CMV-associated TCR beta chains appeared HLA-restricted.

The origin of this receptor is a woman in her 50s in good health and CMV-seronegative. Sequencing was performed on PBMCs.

The CDR3 protein is CASSSYGGAPTGELFF. The CDR3 bases are TGTGCCAGCAGTTCATATGGGGGGGCCCCCACCGGGGAGCTGTTTTTT. This sequence joins TRBV28 and TRBJ2-2, with D perhaps TRBD2 (7 bases). Germline assignment: CDR1 MDHEN and CDR2 SYDVKM. This CDR3 has 16 residues. The ends were cut back, 4 bases at V and 4 bases at J, with 16 bases in the middle.